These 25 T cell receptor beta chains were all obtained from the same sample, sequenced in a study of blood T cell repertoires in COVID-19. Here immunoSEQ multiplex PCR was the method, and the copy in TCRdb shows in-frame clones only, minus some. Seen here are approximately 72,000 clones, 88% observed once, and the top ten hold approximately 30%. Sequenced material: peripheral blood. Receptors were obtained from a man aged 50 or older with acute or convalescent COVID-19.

CDR3: CASSYRQGNQETQYF. The DNA for the CDR3 is TGTGCCAGCAGCTACAGGCAGGGGAACCAAGAGACCCAGTACTTC. The chain joins TRBV7-9 to TRBJ2-5; D might be TRBD1 (6 bases). Germline CDR1 is SEHNR and CDR2 is FQNEAQ (reference sequence). CDR3 size: 15 residues. V lost 4 bases and J lost 0, with 12 bases in between.

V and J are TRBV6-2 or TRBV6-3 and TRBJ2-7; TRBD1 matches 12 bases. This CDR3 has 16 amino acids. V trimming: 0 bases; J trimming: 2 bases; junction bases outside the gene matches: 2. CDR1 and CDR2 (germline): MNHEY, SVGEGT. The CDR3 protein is CASSYSGTGGPYEQYF. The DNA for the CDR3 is TGTGCCAGCAGTTACTCGGGGACAGGGGGCCCCTACGAGCAGTACTTC.

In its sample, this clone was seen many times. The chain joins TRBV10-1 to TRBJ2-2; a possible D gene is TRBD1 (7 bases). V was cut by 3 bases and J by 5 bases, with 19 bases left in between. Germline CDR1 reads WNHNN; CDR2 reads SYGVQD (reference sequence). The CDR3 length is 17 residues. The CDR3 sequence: CASSDEGAGGTTGELFF. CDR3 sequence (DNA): TGCGCCAGCAGTGATGAAGGTGCAGGGGGGACGACCGGGGAGCTGTTTTTT.

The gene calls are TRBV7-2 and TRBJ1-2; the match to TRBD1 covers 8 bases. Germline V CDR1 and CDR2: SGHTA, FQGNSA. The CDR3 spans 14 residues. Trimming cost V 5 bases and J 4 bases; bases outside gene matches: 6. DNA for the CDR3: TGTGCCAGCAGCCCCGGACAGGGCTTCTATGGCTACACCTTC. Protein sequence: CASSPGQGFYGYTF.

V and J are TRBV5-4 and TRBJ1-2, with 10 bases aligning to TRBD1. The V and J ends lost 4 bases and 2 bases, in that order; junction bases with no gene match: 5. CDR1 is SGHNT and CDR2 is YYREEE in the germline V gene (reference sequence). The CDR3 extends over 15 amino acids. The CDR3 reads CASSIGDRGNYGYTF. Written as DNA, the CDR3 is TGTGCCAGCAGCATTGGGGACAGGGGAAACTATGGCTACACCTTC.

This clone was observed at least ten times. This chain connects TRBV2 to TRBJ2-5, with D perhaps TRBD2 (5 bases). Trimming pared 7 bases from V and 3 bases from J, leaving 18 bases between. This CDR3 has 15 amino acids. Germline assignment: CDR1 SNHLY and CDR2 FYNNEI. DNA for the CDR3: TGTGCCAGCACTCCTGACTACTACTCAGAAGAGACCCAGTACTTC. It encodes CASTPDYYSEETQYF. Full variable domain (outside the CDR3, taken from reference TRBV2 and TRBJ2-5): EPEVTQTPSHQVTQMGQEVILRCVPISNHLYFYWYRQILGQKVEFLVSFYNNEISEKSEIFDDQFSVERPDGSNFTLKIRSTKLEDSAMYFCASTPDYYSEETQYFGPGTRLLVL.

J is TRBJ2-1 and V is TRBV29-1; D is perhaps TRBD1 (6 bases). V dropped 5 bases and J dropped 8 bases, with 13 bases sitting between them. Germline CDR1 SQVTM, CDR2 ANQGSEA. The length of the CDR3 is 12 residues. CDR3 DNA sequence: TGCAGCGTTCAGGACAGTGTCCATGAGCAGTTCTTC. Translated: CSVQDSVHEQFF.

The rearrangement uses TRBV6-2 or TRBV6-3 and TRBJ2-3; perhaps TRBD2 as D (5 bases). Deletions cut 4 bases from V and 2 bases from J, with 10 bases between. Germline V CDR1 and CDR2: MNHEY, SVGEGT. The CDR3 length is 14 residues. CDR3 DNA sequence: TGTGCCAGCAGTTTGGCAGGACTCACAGATACGCAGTATTTT. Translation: CASSLAGLTDTQYF.

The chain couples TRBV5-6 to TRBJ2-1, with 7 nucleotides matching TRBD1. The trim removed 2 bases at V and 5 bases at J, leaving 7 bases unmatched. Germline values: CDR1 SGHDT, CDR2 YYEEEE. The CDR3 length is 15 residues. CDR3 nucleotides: TGTGCCAGCAGCTTTCCTCAGGGGGTTCACAATGAGCAGTTCTTC. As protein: CASSFPQGVHNEQFF.

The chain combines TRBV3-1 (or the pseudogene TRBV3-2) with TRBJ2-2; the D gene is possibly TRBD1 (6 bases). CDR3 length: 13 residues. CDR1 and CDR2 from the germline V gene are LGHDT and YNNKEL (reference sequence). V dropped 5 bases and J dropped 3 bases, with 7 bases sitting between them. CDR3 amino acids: CASSRQDTGELFF. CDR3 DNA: TGTGCCAGCAGCAGACAGGACACCGGGGAGCTGTTTTTT.

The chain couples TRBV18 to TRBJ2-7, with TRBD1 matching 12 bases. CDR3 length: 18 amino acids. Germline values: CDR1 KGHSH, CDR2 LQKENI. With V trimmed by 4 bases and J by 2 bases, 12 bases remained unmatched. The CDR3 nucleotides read TGTGCCAGCTCACAATCCGGGACAGGGGGCTTAATGGCCTACGAGCAGTACTTC. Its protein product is CASSQSGTGGLMAYEQYF.

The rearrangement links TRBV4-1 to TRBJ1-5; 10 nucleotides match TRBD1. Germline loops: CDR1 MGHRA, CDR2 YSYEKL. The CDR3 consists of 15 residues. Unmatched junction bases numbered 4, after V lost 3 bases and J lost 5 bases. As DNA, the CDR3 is TGCGCCAGCAGCCAGAGGGACAGGGGAGATCAGCCCCAGCATTTT. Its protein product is CASSQRDRGDQPQHF.

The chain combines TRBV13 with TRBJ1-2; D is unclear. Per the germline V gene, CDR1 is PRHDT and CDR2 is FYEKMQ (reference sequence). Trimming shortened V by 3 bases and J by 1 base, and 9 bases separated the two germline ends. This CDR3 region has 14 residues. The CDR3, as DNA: TGTGCCAGCAGCTTGGCAGTAATTAACTATGGCTACACCTTC. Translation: CASSLAVINYGYTF.

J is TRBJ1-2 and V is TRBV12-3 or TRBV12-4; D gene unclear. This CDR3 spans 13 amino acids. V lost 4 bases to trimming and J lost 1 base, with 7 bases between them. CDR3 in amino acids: CASSSGINYGYTF. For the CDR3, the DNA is TGTGCCAGCAGTTCCGGGATTAACTATGGCTACACCTTC.

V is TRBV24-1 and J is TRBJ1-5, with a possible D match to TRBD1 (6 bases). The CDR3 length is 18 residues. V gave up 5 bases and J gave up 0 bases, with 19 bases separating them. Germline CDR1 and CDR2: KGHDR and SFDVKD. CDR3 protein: CATSGVEGGDISNQPQHF. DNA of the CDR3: TGTGCCACCAGTGGCGTAGAAGGGGGGGATATTAGCAATCAGCCCCAGCATTTT.

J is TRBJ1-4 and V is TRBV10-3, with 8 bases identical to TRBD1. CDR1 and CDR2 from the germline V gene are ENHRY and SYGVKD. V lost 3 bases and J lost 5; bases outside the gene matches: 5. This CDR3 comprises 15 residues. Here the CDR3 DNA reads TGTGCCATCAGTGAAACAGGGGGATCAAATGAAAAACTGTTTTTT. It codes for CAISETGGSNEKLFF.

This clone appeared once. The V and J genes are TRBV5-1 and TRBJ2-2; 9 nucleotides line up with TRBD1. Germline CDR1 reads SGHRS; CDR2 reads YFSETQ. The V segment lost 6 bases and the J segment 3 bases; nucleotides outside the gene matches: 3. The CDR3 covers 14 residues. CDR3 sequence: CASKGTGYTGELFF. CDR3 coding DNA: TGCGCCAGCAAAGGGACAGGGTACACCGGGGAGCTGTTTTTT.

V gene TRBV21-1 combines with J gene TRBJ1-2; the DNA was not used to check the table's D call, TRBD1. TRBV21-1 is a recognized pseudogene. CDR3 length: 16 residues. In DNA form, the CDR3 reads TGTGCCAGCAGCAGACCGTGGGGACAAAACCACTATGGCTACACCTTC. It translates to CASSRPWGQNHYGYTF.

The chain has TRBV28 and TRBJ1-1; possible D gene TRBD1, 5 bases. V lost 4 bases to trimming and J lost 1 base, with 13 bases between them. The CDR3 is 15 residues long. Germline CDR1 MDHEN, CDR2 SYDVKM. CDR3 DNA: TGTGCCAGCAGTTGGGCCAGGGCAGGGAACACTGAAGCTTTCTTT. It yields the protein CASSWARAGNTEAFF.

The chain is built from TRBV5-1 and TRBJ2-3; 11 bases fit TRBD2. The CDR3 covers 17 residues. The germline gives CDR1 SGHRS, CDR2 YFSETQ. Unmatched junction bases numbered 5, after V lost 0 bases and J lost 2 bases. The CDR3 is CASSLALAGATTDTQYF. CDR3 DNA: TGCGCCAGCAGCTTGGCACTAGCGGGGGCCACCACAGATACGCAGTATTTT.

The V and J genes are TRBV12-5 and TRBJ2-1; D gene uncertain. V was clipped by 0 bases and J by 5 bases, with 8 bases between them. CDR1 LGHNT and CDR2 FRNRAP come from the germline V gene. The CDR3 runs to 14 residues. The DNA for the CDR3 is TGTGCTAGTGGTTTGGTCACTGTTCACAATGAGCAGTTCTTC. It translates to CASGLVTVHNEQFF.

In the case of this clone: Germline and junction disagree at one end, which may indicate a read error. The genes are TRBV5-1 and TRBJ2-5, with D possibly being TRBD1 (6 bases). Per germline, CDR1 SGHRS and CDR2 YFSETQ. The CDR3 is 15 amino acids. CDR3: CASTLFGGPQETQYF. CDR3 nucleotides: TGCGCCAGCACCTTGTTTGGGGGCCCCCAAGAGACCCAGTACTTC.

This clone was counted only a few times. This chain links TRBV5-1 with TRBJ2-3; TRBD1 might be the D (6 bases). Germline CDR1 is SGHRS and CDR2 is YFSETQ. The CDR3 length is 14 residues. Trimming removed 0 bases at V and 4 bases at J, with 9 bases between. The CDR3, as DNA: TGCGCCAGCAGCTTGGACAGGGTCTCAGATACGCAGTATTTT. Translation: CASSLDRVSDTQYF.

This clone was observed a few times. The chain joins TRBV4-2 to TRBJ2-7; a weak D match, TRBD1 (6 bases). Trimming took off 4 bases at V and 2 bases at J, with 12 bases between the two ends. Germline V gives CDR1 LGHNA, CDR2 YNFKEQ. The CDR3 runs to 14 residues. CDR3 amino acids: CASSPGQLAYEQYF. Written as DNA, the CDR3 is TGTGCCAGCAGCCCCGGACAGTTAGCCTACGAGCAGTACTTC.

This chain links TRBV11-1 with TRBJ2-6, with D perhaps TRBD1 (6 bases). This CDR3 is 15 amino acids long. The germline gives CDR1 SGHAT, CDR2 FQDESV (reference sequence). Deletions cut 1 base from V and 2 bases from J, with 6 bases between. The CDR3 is CASSLDRAGANVLTF. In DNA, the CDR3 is TGTGCCAGCAGCTTAGACAGGGCTGGGGCCAACGTCCTGACTTTC.